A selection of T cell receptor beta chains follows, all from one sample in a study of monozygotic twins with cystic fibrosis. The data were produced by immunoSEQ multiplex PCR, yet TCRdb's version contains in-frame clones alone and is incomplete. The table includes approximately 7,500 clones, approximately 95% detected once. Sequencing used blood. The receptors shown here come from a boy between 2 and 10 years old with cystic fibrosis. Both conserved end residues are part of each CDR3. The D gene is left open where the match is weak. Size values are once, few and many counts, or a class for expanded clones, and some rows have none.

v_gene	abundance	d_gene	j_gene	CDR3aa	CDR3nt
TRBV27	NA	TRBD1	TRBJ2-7	CASSFRDRGSYEQYF	TGTGCCAGCAGTTTTAGGGACAGGGGATCCTACGAGCAGTACTTC
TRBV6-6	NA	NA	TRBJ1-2	CASSPSSGYGYGYTF	TGTGCCAGCAGTCCAAGCTCTGGGTACGGCTATGGCTACACCTTC
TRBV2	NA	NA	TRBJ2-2	CASSERGAATGELFF	TGTGCCAGCAGTGAAAGGGGGGCGGCGACCGGGGAGCTGTTTTTT
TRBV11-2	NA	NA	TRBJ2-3	CASGGMGTDTQYF	TGTGCCAGCGGGGGGATGGGCACAGATACGCAGTATTTT
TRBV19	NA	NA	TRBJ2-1	CASSIREGNEQFF	TGTGCCAGTAGTATACGCGAGGGCAATGAGCAGTTCTTC
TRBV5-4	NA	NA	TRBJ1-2	CASSLEGRSYYGYTF	TGTGCCAGCAGCTTGGAAGGCCGATCATACTATGGCTACACCTTC
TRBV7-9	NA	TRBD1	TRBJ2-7	CASSSGQGRYEQYF	TGTGCCAGCAGCTCTGGACAGGGAAGATACGAGCAGTACTTC
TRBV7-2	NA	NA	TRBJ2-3	CASSPVDTQYF	TGTGCCAGCAGCCCCGTGGATACGCAGTATTTT
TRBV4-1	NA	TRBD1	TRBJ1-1	CASSQEDRGSSGNTEAFF	TGCGCCAGCAGCCAAGAGGACAGGGGTTCGTCAGGGAACACTGAAGCTTTCTTT
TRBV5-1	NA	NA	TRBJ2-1	CASSFTSEIF	TGCGCCAGCAGCTTCACCTCCGAGATCTTC
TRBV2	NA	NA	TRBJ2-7	CASSDMEVLPGEQYF	TGTGCCAGCAGTGACATGGAAGTCCTCCCGGGCGAGCAGTACTTC
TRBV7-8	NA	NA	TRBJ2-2	CASSLLEIHTGELFF	TGTGCCAGCAGCTTACTCGAGATTCACACCGGGGAGCTGTTTTTT
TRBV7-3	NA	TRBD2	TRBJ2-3	CASSISGGAPDTQYF	TGTGCCAGCAGCATTAGCGGGGGGGCCCCAGATACGCAGTATTTT
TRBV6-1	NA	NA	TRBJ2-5	CASSEADYRQETQYF	TGTGCCAGCAGTGAAGCGGACTATCGCCAAGAGACCCAGTACTTC
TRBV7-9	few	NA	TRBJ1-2	CASPVQGGYGYTF	TGTGCCAGCCCCGTGCAGGGAGGCTATGGCTACACCTTC
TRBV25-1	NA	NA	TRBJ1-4	CASSGYPWGTNEKLFF	TGTGCCAGCAGTGGGTACCCATGGGGAACTAATGAAAAACTGTTTTTT
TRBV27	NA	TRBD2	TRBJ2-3	CASSLFSSGGSDTQYF	TGTGCCAGCAGTTTATTCTCTAGCGGGGGTTCAGATACGCAGTATTTT
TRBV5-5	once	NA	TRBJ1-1	CASSLGAANTEAFF	TGTGCCAGCAGCTTGGGGGCGGCGAACACTGAAGCTTTCTTT
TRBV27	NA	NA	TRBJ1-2	CASGRTVYGYTF	TGTGCCAGCGGGCGGACAGTCTATGGCTACACCTTC
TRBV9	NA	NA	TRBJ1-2	CASSVGGRNYGYTF	TGTGCCAGCAGCGTAGGGGGCCGGAACTATGGCTACACCTTC
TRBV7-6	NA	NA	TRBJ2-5	CASSLGLRQSQETQYF	TGTGCCAGCAGCTTAGGGTTACGACAGAGCCAAGAGACCCAGTACTTC
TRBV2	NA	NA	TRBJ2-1	CASSVGGLVDNEQFF	TGTGCCAGCAGTGTTGGGGGTCTCGTGGACAATGAGCAGTTCTTC
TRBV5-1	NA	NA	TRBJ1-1	CASSFSGGNMNTEAFF	TGCGCCAGCAGCTTCTCGGGAGGGAATATGAACACTGAAGCTTTCTTT
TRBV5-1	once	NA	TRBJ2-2	CASSRGGGNTGELFF	TGCGCCAGCAGCCGTGGTGGAGGGAACACCGGGGAGCTGTTTTTT
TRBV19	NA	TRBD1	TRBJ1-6	CASSIYGDRGNSPLHF	TGTGCCAGTAGTATCTATGGGGACAGGGGGAATTCACCCCTCCACTTT
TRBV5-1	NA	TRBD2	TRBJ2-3	CASVAGGTDTQYF	TGCGCCAGCGTGGCGGGGGGCACAGATACGCAGTATTTT
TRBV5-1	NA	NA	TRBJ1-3	CASSLTVSRSGNTIYF	TGCGCCAGCAGCTTAACGGTTTCCCGCTCTGGAAACACCATATATTTT
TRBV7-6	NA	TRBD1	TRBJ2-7	CASSPQGLVYEQYF	TGTGCCAGCAGCCCACAGGGGTTAGTCTACGAGCAGTACTTC
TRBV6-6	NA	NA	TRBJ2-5	CASSPISGQETQYF	TGTGCCAGCAGTCCAATTTCGGGGCAAGAGACCCAGTACTTC
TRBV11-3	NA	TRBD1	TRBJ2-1	CASRSGQGMNNEQFF	TGTGCCAGCAGATCAGGACAGGGGATGAACAATGAGCAGTTCTTC
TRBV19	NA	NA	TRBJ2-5	CASSTLLNQETQYF	TGTGCCAGTAGTACCCTTTTAAACCAAGAGACCCAGTACTTC
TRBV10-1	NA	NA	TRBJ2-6	CASSEGAGANVLTF	TGCGCCAGCAGCGAGGGGGCTGGGGCCAACGTCCTGACTTTC
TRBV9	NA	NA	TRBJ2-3	CASSVGGVPDTQYF	TGTGCCAGCAGCGTAGGTGGGGTTCCAGATACGCAGTATTTT
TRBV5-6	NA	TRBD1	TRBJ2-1	CASSLRDRGEQFF	TGTGCCAGCAGCCTCCGGGACAGGGGTGAGCAGTTCTTC
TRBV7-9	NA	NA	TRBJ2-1	CASSLAPLETGHNEQFF	TGTGCCAGCAGCTTAGCGCCGTTGGAGACAGGACACAATGAGCAGTTCTTC
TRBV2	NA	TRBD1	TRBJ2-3	CASSDLWTGGPDTQYF	TGTGCCAGCAGTGATCTTTGGACAGGGGGCCCAGATACGCAGTATTTT
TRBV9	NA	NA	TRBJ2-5	CASSVNGGRETQYF	TGTGCCAGCAGCGTAAACGGGGGAAGAGAGACCCAGTACTTC
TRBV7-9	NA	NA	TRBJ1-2	CASSFVTRDNYGYTF	TGTGCCAGCAGCTTTGTGACACGGGATAACTATGGCTACACCTTC
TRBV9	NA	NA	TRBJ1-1	CASSPSPTTGEGTEAFF	TGTGCCAGCAGCCCGTCCCCCACGACCGGGGAGGGGACTGAAGCTTTCTTT
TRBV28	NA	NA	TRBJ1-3	CASRDRSSGNTIYF	TGTGCCAGCAGGGACAGAAGCTCTGGAAACACCATATATTTT
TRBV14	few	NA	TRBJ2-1	CASSQELYNEQFF	TGTGCCAGCAGCCAAGAACTCTACAATGAGCAGTTCTTC
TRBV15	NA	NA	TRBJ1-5	CATSNDKDSNQPQHF	TGTGCCACCAGCAACGACAAGGATAGCAATCAGCCCCAGCATTTT
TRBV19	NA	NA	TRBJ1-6	CASSPGEGLWESSPLHF	TGTGCCAGTAGCCCCGGGGAGGGCCTTTGGGAGAGTTCACCCCTCCACTTT
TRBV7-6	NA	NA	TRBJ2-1	CASSGRHRGGAYNEQFF	TGTGCCAGCAGCGGACGACATAGAGGAGGCGCCTACAATGAGCAGTTCTTC
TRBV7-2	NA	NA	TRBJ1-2	CASSLEEFRAFGYTF	TGTGCCAGCAGCTTAGAAGAATTCCGTGCCTTCGGCTACACCTTC
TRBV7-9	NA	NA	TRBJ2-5	CASMGETQYF	TGTGCCAGCATGGGGGAGACCCAGTACTTC
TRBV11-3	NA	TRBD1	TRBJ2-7	CASSPQGSRSYEQYF	TGTGCCAGCAGCCCACAGGGGTCCCGCTCCTACGAGCAGTACTTC
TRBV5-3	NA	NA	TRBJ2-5	CARSPSRADMTQETQYF	TGTGCCAGAAGCCCCTCGCGGGCGGACATGACTCAAGAGACCCAGTACTTC
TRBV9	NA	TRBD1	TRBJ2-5	CASSHEGQWSQETQYF	TGTGCCAGCAGCCATGAGGGACAGTGGTCCCAAGAGACCCAGTACTTC
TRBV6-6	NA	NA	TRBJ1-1	CASSNTGYTEAFF	TGTGCCAGCAGTAATACAGGGTACACTGAAGCTTTCTTT
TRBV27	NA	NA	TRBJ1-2	CASSLSRRLGSGYTF	TGTGCCAGCAGTTTATCTCGGCGGCTCGGGTCTGGCTACACCTTC
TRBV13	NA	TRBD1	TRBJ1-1	CASSLGQGNTEAFF	TGTGCCAGCAGCCTGGGACAGGGGAACACTGAAGCTTTCTTT
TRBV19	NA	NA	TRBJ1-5	CASSGSGGGNQPQHF	TGTGCCAGTAGCGGTTCTGGGGGGGGCAATCAGCCCCAGCATTTT
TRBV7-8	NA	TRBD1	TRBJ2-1	CASSDRTGVNEQFF	TGTGCCAGCAGCGATAGAACAGGGGTCAATGAGCAGTTCTTC
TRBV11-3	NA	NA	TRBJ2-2	CASSSSLVNTGELFF	TGTGCCAGCAGTTCTTCTTTGGTGAACACCGGGGAGCTGTTTTTT
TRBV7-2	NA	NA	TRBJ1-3	CASSLGAASGNTIYF	TGTGCCAGCAGCTTAGGGGCGGCGTCTGGAAACACCATATATTTT
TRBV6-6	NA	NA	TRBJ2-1	CASSPGDSGYEQFF	TGTGCCAGCAGCCCGGGAGACTCTGGCTATGAGCAGTTCTTC
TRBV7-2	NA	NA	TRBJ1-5	CASSLTRDSNQPQHF	TGTGCCAGCAGCTTAACCCGGGACAGCAATCAGCCCCAGCATTTT
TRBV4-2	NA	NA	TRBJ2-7	CASSQEVSYEQYF	TGTGCCAGCAGCCAAGAGGTGTCCTACGAGCAGTACTTC